Shown below are 6 T cell receptor beta chains from a single sample sequenced in a study of CD4 and CD8 cells across lung adenocarcinoma regions. TCRdb reprocessed the PCR reads with MiXCR, giving one entry per CDR3 protein. The sample has some 5,300 distinct CDR3 sequences, 45% to 50% seen once. Sequencing was performed on CD4+ T cells from the margin of a lung tumor. Receptor source: a male donor with lung adenocarcinoma. The CD4 and CD8 labels of this study may be unreliable.

This clonotype was seen only once. This sequence joins TRBV10-1 and TRBJ2-1; D perhaps matches TRBD2 (5 bases). Germline V lookup: CDR1 WNHNN, CDR2 SYGVQD (reference sequence). The CDR3 contains 14 residues. Trimming pared 4 bases from V and 7 bases from J, leaving 14 bases between. CDR3: CASSGSRAGNEQFF. CDR3 in DNA: TGCGCCAGCAGTGGGTCGAGGGCTGGAAATGAGCAGTTCTTC.

A few counts support this clonotype. The chain recombines TRBV3-1 with TRBJ2-5; 10 nucleotides align to TRBD1. This CDR3 is 16 amino acids long. The trim removed 1 base at V and 1 base at J, leaving 3 bases unmatched. Germline-derived CDR1 and CDR2 are LGHDT and YNNKEL (reference sequence). CDR3 in DNA: TGTGCCAGCAGCCAAGGGGACAGGGGAATCCAAGAGACCCAGTACTTC. This gives the protein CASSQGDRGIQETQYF.

The chain links TRBV24-1 to TRBJ2-2; 9 nucleotides align to TRBD1. This CDR3 region has 14 residues. The germline gives CDR1 KGHDR, CDR2 SFDVKD. V gave up 7 bases and J gave up 5 bases; unmatched junction bases: 4. CDR3 sequence (DNA): TGTGCCACCAGGGAGACAGGGGGAACCGGGGAGCTGTTTTTT. This translates into CATRETGGTGELFF.

Only one count was recorded for this clonotype. At one end, the junction sequence differs from germline, possibly due to a read error. This sequence joins TRBV27 and TRBJ2-3, with 7 bases fitting TRBD2. CDR3 length: 14 amino acids. Germline CDR1 MNHEY, CDR2 SMNVEV (reference sequence). The CDR3 loop is CASRGLAAWDEQYF. CDR3 in DNA: TGTGCCAGCAGGGGGCTAGCGGCCTGGGATGAGCAGTATTTC.

This clonotype was seen only a few times. The V gene is TRBV6-1, the J gene TRBJ2-7, with no clear D. The CDR3 contains 12 residues. The germline V and J ends were trimmed by 6 bases and 4 bases, with 10 bases remaining between them. Germline CDR1 MNHNS, CDR2 SASEGT. CDR3 nucleotide sequence: TGTGCCAGCAGCCTAGACATTTACGAGCAGTACTTC. It codes for CASSLDIYEQYF.

This chain uses TRBV10-3 with TRBJ1-3, with no clear D. CDR3 size: 15 residues. Germline V lookup: CDR1 ENHRY, CDR2 SYGVKD. The CDR3 DNA follows: TGTGCTTGCTCTATACTTACCGGCTCTGGAAACACCATATATTTT. Its protein is CACSILTGSGNTIYF.